This entry is about one T cell receptor beta chain. This clonotype was counted many times. The antigen it binds to is not known. Within one base of it there is no much larger clone, and no base qualities were kept. Sequencing took place on an Illumina HiSeq 1500. Starting from the raw public reads, TCRdb applied fastp trimming at Q25, assembled clones with MiXCR and retained in-frame beta chains. Merged by CDR3 protein, the rows form single entries marked with the most common genes and DNA. A total of approximately 500,000 distinct CDR3 sequences appear in this sample, about 11% of them only once. About 9.4% of the sample is held by the ten biggest clonotypes. The CDR3 measures 15 amino acids from cysteine to phenylalanine. The CDR3 DNA has 45 bases and is translated from base 1. Looking up the germline V gene yields CDR1 SGHAT and CDR2 FQNNGV. The germline V end is reduced by 7 bases and the J end by 9 bases; junction bases left unmatched: 14.

The record originates from a study of T cell repertoires in cytomegalovirus infection (dated by TCRdb to between 2018 and 2021). For the study in its entirety: Because public TCR beta signatures pointed to carriage of CMV infection together with the matching HLA type, the HLA type of each donor mattered for the analysis. Summary of the overall study and its limitations: Carriers of CMV infection plus the relevant HLA type were discriminated by the cumulative frequency of public TCR beta family members in the study cohort and in an independent approximately 360-donor cohort. In the ex vivo response, HLA-C-restricted CMV-specific TCR beta clonotypes were dominant, and in two of eight donors the single most frequent clonotype came from this HLA-C-restricted group.

The sequenced sample was PBMCs. This receptor was obtained from a human donor in good health (CMV status not recorded). Some clones in this sample may be carry-over from other donors' samples. The sequence is built from TRBV11-2 and TRBJ2-1, and TRBD2 aligns with 8 junction nucleotides. The CDR3 protein is CASTLSGLGETEQFF. The bases read TGTGCCAGCACCCTCTCGGGACTAGGTGAAACTGAGCAGTTCTTC.